This T cell receptor beta chain was obtained from a study of T cell responses to AZD1222 COVID-19 vaccine. The study's findings and limits: Reportedly, nearly half the spike-specific TCRs target unmutated variant regions.

Concerning this clone itself: Its antigen is as yet unknown.

Method: immunoSEQ multiplex PCR; TCRdb's copy keeps in-frame clones and lacks some. The table records more than 75,000 clones, 75% to 90% of them present only once. The ends lost 10 bases at V and 4 bases at J; junction bases unmatched: 3. The CDR3 sequence is 11 residues long. CDR1 and CDR2 from the germline V gene are MNHNY and SVGAGI (reference sequence). This clonotype was sampled from an adult in good health. This material consisted of peripheral blood, taken on day 0 of AZD1222 vaccination. The genes are TRBV6-6 and TRBJ2-5; TRBD1 agrees at 7 bases. CDR3 coding DNA: TGTGCCATCAGGGGGACAGAGACCCAGTACTTC. Its translation is CAIRGTETQYF.